The next 21 T cell receptor beta chains were all read from a single sample in a study of cytomegalovirus exposure and HLA in healthy donors. PCR used 60 Vbeta primers and 13 Jbeta primers. Repertoires were generated with immunoSEQ multiplex PCR, while TCRdb's copy carries only in-frame clones and drops some. The data hold about 96,000 clones, with about 70% observed a single time. The sequenced material came from PBMCs. These receptors all stem from a woman aged 70-85 years in good health and CMV-seropositive.

The DNA of the CDR3 is TGCGCCAGCAGATTGCAGACGCAGGGGGCATACGAGCAGTACTTC. Amino acid sequence: CASRLQTQGAYEQYF. The chain links TRBV5-1 to TRBJ2-7; 8 bases agree with TRBD1. V was clipped by 5 bases and J by 4 bases; unmatched bases: 11. This CDR3 has 15 residues. The germline V gene encodes CDR1 SGHRS and CDR2 YFSETQ.

The gene calls are TRBV5-4 and TRBJ1-2, with D possibly being TRBD1 (5 bases). The CDR3 sequence is 15 residues long. With 4 bases removed from V and 0 bases from J, the gap between germline ends came to 13 bases. Germline V gene sequence: CDR1 SGHNT, CDR2 YYREEE (reference sequence). The CDR3 DNA follows: TGTGCCAGCAGCCCGACGGGGGGAGCTAACTATGGCTACACCTTC. Translated, it gives CASSPTGGANYGYTF.

The chain uses TRBV14 and TRBJ1-3; D unclear. The CDR3 loop spans 15 amino acids. Germline V gene lookup returns CDR1 SGHDN and CDR2 FVKESK. The V end lost 5 bases, the J end lost 4 bases, and 15 bases lay between the germline ends. DNA for the CDR3: TGTGCCAGCAGCTATCGTTCGGGGTCCGGAAACACCATATATTTT. It translates to CASSYRSGSGNTIYF.

The chain combines TRBV9 with TRBJ2-7, with a tentative D call TRBD2 (6 bases). The V gene lost 0 bases and the J gene lost 4 bases, with 8 bases spanning the gap. Germline V gene sequence: CDR1 SGDLS, CDR2 YYNGEE. The CDR3 extends over 13 amino acids. The DNA for the CDR3 is TGTGCCAGCAGCGTAGAAGCGGGTTACGAGCAGTACTTC. Its protein is CASSVEAGYEQYF.

The V gene is TRBV6-1, the J gene TRBJ2-7, with D perhaps TRBD1 (6 bases). Germline CDR1 reads MNHNS; CDR2 reads SASEGT. The V end lost 6 bases, the J end lost 3 bases, and 12 bases lay between the germline ends. The CDR3 loop spans 13 amino acids. The CDR3 nucleotides read TGTGCCAGCAGGCAACAGGGATTCTACGAGCAGTACTTC. Translation: CASRQQGFYEQYF.

A note on this clone: The identical CDR3 is also encoded by other nucleotide sequences in the sample. The CDR3 is CASSLGEPYNEQFF. DNA of the CDR3: TGTGCCAGCAGCTTAGGAGAGCCCTACAATGAGCAGTTCTTC. The chain is built from TRBV13 and TRBJ2-1; D is unclear. There are 14 residues in the CDR3. CDR1 and CDR2 from the germline V gene are PRHDT and FYEKMQ (reference sequence). V was shortened by 0 bases and J by 2 bases, with 5 bases between the two germline ends.

The chain carries TRBV7-9 and TRBJ2-7; 7 nucleotides line up with TRBD1. Germline CDR1 is SEHNR and CDR2 is FQNEAQ (reference sequence). This CDR3 has 15 residues. V dropped 1 base and J dropped 5; count of bases not matched to a gene: 8. In nucleotides, the CDR3 is TGTGCCAGCAGCTTAGGACAGGGCGGAATCCACGAGCAGTACTTC. Protein product: CASSLGQGGIHEQYF.

The chain recombines TRBV4-3 with TRBJ1-5, with TRBD1 matching 11 bases. The CDR3 loop spans 14 amino acids. The junction had 1 base not matched to a gene; V was cut back by 4 bases and J by 5 bases. Germline CDR1 is LGHNA and CDR2 is YSLEER. CDR3 loop: CASSRDRGDQPQHF. CDR3 nucleotides: TGCGCCAGCAGCCGGGACAGGGGGGATCAGCCCCAGCATTTT.

There are a few counts of this clone. The rearrangement links TRBV7-8 to TRBJ2-3, with 7 bases identical to TRBD2. Germline values: CDR1 SGHVS, CDR2 FQNEAQ. This CDR3 contains 18 residues. V was pared by 1 base and J by 0 bases, with 10 bases of the junction left unmatched. The CDR3 DNA is TGTGCCAGCAGCTTAGGGGGGGGGTGGGGCGCAAGCACAGATACGCAGTATTTT. This sequence encodes CASSLGGGWGASTDTQYF.

CDR3 loop: CASSQGQLNQPQHF. DNA of the CDR3: TGCGCCAGCAGCCAAGGACAGCTCAATCAGCCCCAGCATTTT. V is TRBV5-1 and J is TRBJ1-5, with a weak D call TRBD1 (6 bases). Trimming removed 4 bases from V and 3 bases from J, with 11 bases in between. The V gene's germline CDR1 is SGHRS and CDR2 YFSETQ. The CDR3 length is 14 residues.

This clone turned up a few times. The genes are TRBV11-2 and TRBJ2-3, with 7 bases lining up with TRBD2. This CDR3 is built from 15 residues. The V and J ends lost 1 base and 7 bases, in that order; junction bases with no gene match: 8. Per the germline V gene, CDR1 is SGHAT and CDR2 is FQNNGV. The CDR3 spells CASSLGTSPGNTQYF. DNA for the CDR3: TGTGCCAGCAGCTTAGGGACTAGTCCTGGAAATACGCAGTATTTT.

This sequence joins TRBV6-5 and TRBJ1-5, with D perhaps matching TRBD1 (6 bases). Per germline, CDR1 MNHEY and CDR2 SVGAGI. The CDR3 totals 15 residues. V was shortened by 7 bases and J by 2 bases, with 15 bases between the two germline ends. The CDR3 DNA reads as TGTGCCAGCACCCAACCAGGGGTTGGCAATCAGCCCCAGCATTTT. Its translation: CASTQPGVGNQPQHF.

This rearrangement joins TRBV7-6 to TRBJ2-7; 12 bases are a match to TRBD2. There are 16 residues in the CDR3. CDR1 SGHVS and CDR2 FNYEAQ come from the germline V gene. The V and J ends lost 5 bases and 6 bases, in that order; junction bases with no gene match: 11. The chain's CDR3 is CASSPPGLAGGSEQYF. The CDR3 nucleotides read TGTGCCAGCAGCCCACCGGGACTAGCGGGTGGGAGCGAGCAGTACTTC.

The chain uses TRBV6-1 and TRBJ2-2; D possibly corresponds to TRBD2 (7 bases). Germline V gives CDR1 MNHNS, CDR2 SASEGT. The CDR3 is made up of 19 amino acids. Trimming took 3 bases from V and 0 from J, leaving 20 bases between them. In DNA, the CDR3 is TGTGCCAGCAGTGAGAGGGGGGGGGCGAGTTTCGCGAACACCGGGGAGCTGTTTTTT. Amino acid sequence: CASSERGGASFANTGELFF.

This chain joins TRBV18 and TRBJ1-2; D is perhaps TRBD1 (5 bases). The CDR3 covers 13 residues. V gave up 2 bases and J gave up 6 bases, with 10 bases separating them. Germline V CDR1 and CDR2: KGHSH, LQKENI. The chain's CDR3 is CASSPGREHGYTF. The CDR3 coding sequence is TGTGCCAGCTCACCAGGCAGGGAACATGGCTACACCTTC.

The chain carries TRBV11-2 and TRBJ2-5, with D possibly being TRBD1 (5 bases). The germline V and J ends were trimmed by 5 bases and 5 bases, with 18 bases remaining between them. Germline V gene data show CDR1 as SGHAT and CDR2 as FQNNGV. The CDR3 is made up of 15 amino acids. The chain's CDR3 is CASSRLGQGGETQYF. The CDR3 DNA sequence: TGTGCCAGCAGCCGGCTCGGTCAGGGCGGCGAGACCCAGTACTTC.

The rearrangement joins TRBV6-5 to TRBJ1-2; 7 bases agree with TRBD1. Germline values: CDR1 MNHEY, CDR2 SVGAGI. The CDR3 covers 11 residues. J gave up 8 bases and V 6 bases, and 3 bases lay outside the gene matches. The CDR3 reads CASRQGWGYTF. Here the CDR3 DNA reads TGTGCCAGCAGACAGGGGTGGGGCTACACCTTC.

The rearrangement uses TRBV19 and TRBJ2-1, with D possibly TRBD1 on 6 matching bases. The V gene's germline CDR1 is LNHDA and CDR2 SQIVND (reference sequence). The CDR3 extends over 12 amino acids. Trimming took 6 bases from V and 13 from J, leaving 16 bases between them. The CDR3 is CASRSGQLPQFF. DNA of the CDR3: TGTGCCAGTAGATCGGGACAACTACCTCAGTTCTTC.

This chain links TRBV5-5 with TRBJ1-2, with D unresolved. With 0 bases removed from V and 0 bases from J, the gap between germline ends came to 9 bases. The CDR3 contains 15 residues. Per germline, CDR1 SGHKS and CDR2 YYEKEE (reference sequence). CDR3 sequence reads: CASSLVGTANYGYTF. Here the CDR3 DNA reads TGTGCCAGCAGCTTGGTGGGCACAGCTAACTATGGCTACACCTTC.

Note on this clone: The junction departs from germline at one end; a sequencing error may be responsible. Other DNA sequences in this specimen translate into the identical CDR3. V usage is TRBV9 and J usage is TRBJ1-1; D possibly corresponds to TRBD1 (5 bases). This CDR3 is built from 13 residues. Germline loops: CDR1 SGDLS, CDR2 YYNGEE. CDR3 amino acids: CASSVTGYTEAFF. The CDR3 DNA reads as TGTGCCAGCAGCGTTACAGGTTACACTGAAGCCTTCTTT.

The rearrangement links TRBV7-9 to TRBJ2-7, with a possible D match to TRBD1 (6 bases). Trimming removed 0 bases at V and 3 bases at J, with 12 bases between. Looked up from germline, CDR1 is SEHNR and CDR2 is FQNEAQ (reference sequence). There are 15 residues in the CDR3. The CDR3 DNA sequence: TGTGCCAGCAGCTTAGCACAGGGTCAGCACTACGAGCAGTACTTC. Translated: CASSLAQGQHYEQYF.